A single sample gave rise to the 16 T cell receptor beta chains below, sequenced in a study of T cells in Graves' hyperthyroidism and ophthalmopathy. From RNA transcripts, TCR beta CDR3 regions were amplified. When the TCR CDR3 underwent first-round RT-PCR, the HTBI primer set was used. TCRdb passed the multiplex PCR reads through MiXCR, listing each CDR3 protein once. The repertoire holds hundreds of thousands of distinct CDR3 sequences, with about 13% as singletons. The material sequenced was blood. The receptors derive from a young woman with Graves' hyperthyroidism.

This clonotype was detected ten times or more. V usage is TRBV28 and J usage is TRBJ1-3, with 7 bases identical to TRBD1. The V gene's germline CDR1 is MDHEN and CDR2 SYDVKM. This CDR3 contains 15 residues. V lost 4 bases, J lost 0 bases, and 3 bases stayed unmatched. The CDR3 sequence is CASSSGQRSGNTIYF. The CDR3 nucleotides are TGTGCCAGCAGTTCGGGACAGCGCTCTGGAAACACCATATATTTT.

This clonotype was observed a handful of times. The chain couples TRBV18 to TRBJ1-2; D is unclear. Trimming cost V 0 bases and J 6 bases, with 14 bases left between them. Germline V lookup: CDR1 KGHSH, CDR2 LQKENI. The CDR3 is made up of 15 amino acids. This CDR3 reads CASSPPGSRLDGYTF. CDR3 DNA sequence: TGTGCCAGCTCACCACCAGGCAGCCGCCTTGATGGCTACACCTTC.

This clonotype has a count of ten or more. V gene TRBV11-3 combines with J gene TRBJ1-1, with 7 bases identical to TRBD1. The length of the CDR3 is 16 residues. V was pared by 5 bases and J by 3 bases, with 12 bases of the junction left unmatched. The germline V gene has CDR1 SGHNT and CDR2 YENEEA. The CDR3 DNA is TGTGCCAGCAGCGGACAAAACAGGGGTGTTTACACTGAAGCTTTCTTT. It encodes CASSGQNRGVYTEAFF.

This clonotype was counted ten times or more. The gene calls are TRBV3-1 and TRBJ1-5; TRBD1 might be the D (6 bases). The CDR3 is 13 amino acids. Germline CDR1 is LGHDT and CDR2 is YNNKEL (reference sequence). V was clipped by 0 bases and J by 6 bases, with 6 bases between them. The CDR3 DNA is TGTGCCAGCAGCCAAGACAGGGGTCAGCCCCAGCATTTT. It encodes CASSQDRGQPQHF.

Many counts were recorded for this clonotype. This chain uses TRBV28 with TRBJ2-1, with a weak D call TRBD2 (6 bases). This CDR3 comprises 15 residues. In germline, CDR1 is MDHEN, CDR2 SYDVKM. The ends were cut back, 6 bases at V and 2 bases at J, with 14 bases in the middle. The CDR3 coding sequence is TGTGCCAGCAGACTTACTAGCATCCCCTACAATGAGCAGTTCTTC. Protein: CASRLTSIPYNEQFF.

CDR3 region: CASSFRDSSTDTQYF. The DNA for the CDR3 is TGTGCCAGCAGTTTCCGGGACAGCTCCACAGATACGCAGTATTTT. The V call is TRBV12-3 or TRBV12-4, the J call TRBJ2-3; 7 bases align to TRBD1. With V trimmed by 3 bases and J by 2 bases, 5 bases remained unmatched. CDR3 length equals 15 residues.

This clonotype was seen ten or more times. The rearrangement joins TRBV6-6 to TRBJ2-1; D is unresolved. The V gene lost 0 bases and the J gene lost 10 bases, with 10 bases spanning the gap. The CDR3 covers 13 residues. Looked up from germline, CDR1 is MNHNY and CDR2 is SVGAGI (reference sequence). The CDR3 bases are TGTGCCAGCAGTTACTCGTTGTCTAAAGAGCAGTTCTTC. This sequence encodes CASSYSLSKEQFF.

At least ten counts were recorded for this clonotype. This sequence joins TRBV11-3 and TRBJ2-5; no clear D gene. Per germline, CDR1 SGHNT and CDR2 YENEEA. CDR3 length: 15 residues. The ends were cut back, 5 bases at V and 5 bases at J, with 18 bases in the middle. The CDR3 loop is CASSRRDVGIETQYF. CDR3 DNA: TGTGCCAGCAGCAGGCGCGACGTGGGGATTGAGACCCAGTACTTC.

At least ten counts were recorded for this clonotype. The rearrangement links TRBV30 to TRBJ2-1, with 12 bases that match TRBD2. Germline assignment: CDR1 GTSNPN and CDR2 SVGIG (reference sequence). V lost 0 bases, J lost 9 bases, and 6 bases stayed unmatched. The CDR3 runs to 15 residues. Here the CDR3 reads CAWSVGLAGGIEQFF. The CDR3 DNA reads TGTGCCTGGAGTGTCGGGCTAGCGGGAGGGATTGAGCAGTTCTTC.

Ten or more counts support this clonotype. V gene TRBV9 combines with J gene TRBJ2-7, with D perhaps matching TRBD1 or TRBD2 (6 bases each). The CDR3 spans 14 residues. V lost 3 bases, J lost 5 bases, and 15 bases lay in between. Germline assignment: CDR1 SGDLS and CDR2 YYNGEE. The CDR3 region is CASSGGAAEDEQYF. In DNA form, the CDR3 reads TGTGCCAGCAGCGGGGGGGCGGCAGAGGACGAGCAGTACTTC.

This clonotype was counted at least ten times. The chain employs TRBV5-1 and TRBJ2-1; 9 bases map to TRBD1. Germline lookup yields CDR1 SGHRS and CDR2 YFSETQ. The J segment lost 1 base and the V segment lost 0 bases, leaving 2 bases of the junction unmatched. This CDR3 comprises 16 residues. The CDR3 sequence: CASSLGTGVSYNEQFF. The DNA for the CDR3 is TGCGCCAGCAGCTTGGGGACAGGGGTATCCTACAATGAGCAGTTCTTC.

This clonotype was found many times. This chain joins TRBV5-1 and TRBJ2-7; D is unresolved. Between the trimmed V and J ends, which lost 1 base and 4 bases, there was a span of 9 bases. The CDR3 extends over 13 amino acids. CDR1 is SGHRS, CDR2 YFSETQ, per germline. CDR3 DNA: TGCGCCAGCAGCTTGTCCGGCGGATACGAGCAGTACTTC. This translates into CASSLSGGYEQYF.

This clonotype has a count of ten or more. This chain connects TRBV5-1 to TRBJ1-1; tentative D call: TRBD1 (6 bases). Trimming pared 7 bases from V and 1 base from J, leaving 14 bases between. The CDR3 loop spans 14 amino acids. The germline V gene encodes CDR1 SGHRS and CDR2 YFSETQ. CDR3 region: CASLEEGQNTEAFF. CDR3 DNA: TGCGCCAGCCTCGAGGAGGGACAGAACACTGAAGCTTTCTTT. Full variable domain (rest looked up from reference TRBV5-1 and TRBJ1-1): KAGVTQTPRYLIKTRGQQVTLSCSPISGHRSVSWYQQTPGQGLQFLFEYFSETQRNKGNFPGRFSGRQFSNSRSEMNVSTLELGDSALYLCASLEEGQNTEAFFGQGTRLTVV.

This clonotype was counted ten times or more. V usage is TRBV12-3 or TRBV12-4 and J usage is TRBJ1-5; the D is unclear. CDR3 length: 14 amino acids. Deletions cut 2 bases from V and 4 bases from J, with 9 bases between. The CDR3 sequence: CASSLSSVNQPQHF. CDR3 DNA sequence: TGTGCCAGCAGTTTATCGTCAGTTAATCAGCCCCAGCATTTT.

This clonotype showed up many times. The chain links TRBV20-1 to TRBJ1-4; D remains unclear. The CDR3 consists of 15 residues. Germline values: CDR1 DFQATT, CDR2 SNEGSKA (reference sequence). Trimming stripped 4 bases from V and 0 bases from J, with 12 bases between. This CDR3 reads CSATGRPATNEKLFF. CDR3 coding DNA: TGCAGTGCTACGGGTAGGCCCGCAACTAATGAAAAACTGTTTTTT.

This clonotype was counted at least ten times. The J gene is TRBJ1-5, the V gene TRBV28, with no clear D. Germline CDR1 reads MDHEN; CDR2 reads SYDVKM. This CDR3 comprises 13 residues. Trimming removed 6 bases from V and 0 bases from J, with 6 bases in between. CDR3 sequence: CASSSRSNQPQHF. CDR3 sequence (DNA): TGTGCCAGCAGCAGCCGTAGCAATCAGCCCCAGCATTTT.